This T cell receptor beta chain is drawn from a study of OX40 agonist ivuxolimab in advanced cancers. Study context: Those treated in dose escalation had hepatocellular carcinoma, melanoma, renal cell cancer or head and neck cancer. Checkpoint inhibitors had been given previously to under 50% of patients.

CDR3 length: 16 amino acids. V was shortened by 0 bases and J by 6 bases, with 16 bases between the two germline ends. Germline V gives CDR1 SGHRS, CDR2 YFSETQ. Method: immunoSEQ multiplex PCR; TCRdb's copy keeps in-frame clones and lacks some. The repertoire holds around 90,000 clones, with 87% as singletons. The rearrangement links TRBV5-1 to TRBJ2-1, with D perhaps TRBD2 (5 bases). The sample here was CD4+ or CD8+ T cells sorted from blood, taken in a trial of the OX40 agonist ivuxolimab. The clonotype was recovered from an adult with an advanced solid tumor such as melanoma, head and neck, liver or kidney cancer. The CDR3, as DNA: TGCGCCAGCAGCTTGGAGGTCAGGACGAGGGCCAATGAGCAGTTCTTC. Amino acid sequence: CASSLEVRTRANEQFF.